This is a list of T cell receptor beta chains from one sample in a study of shared clonotypes between healthy human individuals. Measured with immunoSEQ multiplex PCR; TCRdb has only the in-frame clones, and not every one. The sample yields about 480,000 clones, around 79% seen once. Input material: PBMCs. All receptors derive from a woman in her thirties or forties in good health. Some clones in this sample may be carry-over from other donors' samples. Both conserved end residues are part of each CDR3. The D gene is left open where the match is weak. Clone size is stated in some rows and not others, as once, few, many or a class when expanded.

D gene | J gene | V gene | clone size | CDR3 DNA | CDR3 protein
- | TRBJ2-1 | TRBV10-1 | - | TGCGCCAGCAGCCCGGCCGGCTCCTACAATGAGCAGTTCTTC | CASSPAGSYNEQFF
TRBD1 | TRBJ2-2 | TRBV11-2 | - | TGTGCCAGCAGCTTAGAGCAGGGGGCAACCGGGGAGCTGTTTTTT | CASSLEQGATGELFF
- | TRBJ1-4 | TRBV6-1 | - | TGTGCCAGCAGTGGTAGGGGAGCTAATGAAAAACTGTTTTTT | CASSGRGANEKLFF
TRBD1 | TRBJ2-7 | TRBV6-6 | - | TGTGCCAGCAGTTACATAGACAGGGGGCCCTACGAGCAGTACTTC | CASSYIDRGPYEQYF
- | TRBJ1-1 | TRBV5-1 | medium-sized | TGCGCCAGCAGCTTGCAGGGTGCGCCTGAAGCTTTCTTT | CASSLQGAPEAFF
- | TRBJ2-3 | TRBV7-9 | - | TGTGCCAGCAGCTTAGCCCACGGGATTCCGGGTACAGATACGCAGTATTTT | CASSLAHGIPGTDTQYF
- | TRBJ2-7 | TRBV23-1 | - | TGCGCCAGCAGTCAATCTCCCAGACAGGGAGGCGAGCAGTACTTC | CASSQSPRQGGEQYF
TRBD2 | TRBJ2-7 | TRBV7-8 | few | TGTGCCAGCAGCCCAACCCGGACTAGCGGGAGTTACGAGCAGTACTTC | CASSPTRTSGSYEQYF
- | TRBJ1-2 | TRBV14 | few | TGTGCCAGCAGCCAAGAGAGAGGGCACCGACTGGGCGAGGGCTACACCTTC | CASSQERGHRLGEGYTF
- | TRBJ2-7 | TRBV30 | - | TGTGCCTGGAGTGTAGGTCCCGGGGGACTCGGCGAGCAGTACTTC | CAWSVGPGGLGEQYF
- | TRBJ1-2 | TRBV28 | - | TGTGCCAGCAGTTTCGGATGGGGCTACACCTTC | CASSFGWGYTF
- | TRBJ2-7 | TRBV7-9 | - | TGTGCCAGCAGCTCCGTGGGGGATGAGCAGTACTTC | CASSSVGDEQYF
- | TRBJ1-1 | TRBV30 | few | TGTGCCTGGAGTTTCATGGCAGCGATTGAAGCTTTCTTT | CAWSFMAAIEAFF
- | TRBJ2-5 | TRBV18 | - | TGTGCCAGCTCACCACAGGTCGCCGAACAAGAGACCCAGTACTTC | CASSPQVAEQETQYF
TRBD2 | TRBJ2-7 | TRBV4-2 | once | TGTGCCAGCAGCCCCAGTAGTCGGGAGGGTTACGAGCAGTACTTC | CASSPSSREGYEQYF
TRBD1 | TRBJ1-5 | TRBV19 | - | TGTGCCAGTAGTCCCCAGGGGACAGGGGATGGGCCCCAGCATTTT | CASSPQGTGDGPQHF
- | TRBJ2-3 | TRBV5-1 | once | TGCGCCAGCACCTACATGGGGGGCACAGATACGCAGTATTTT | CASTYMGGTDTQYF
- | TRBJ2-5 | TRBV30 | - | TGTGCCTGGAGTGTCAAGGGCGTCCAAGAGACCCAGTACTTC | CAWSVKGVQETQYF
- | TRBJ2-1 | TRBV5-6 | - | TGTGCCAGCAGCTTGGGGGACGGCAATGAGCAGTTCTTC | CASSLGDGNEQFF
TRBD2 | TRBJ2-1 | TRBV7-2 | - | TGTGCCAGCAGCCTGACTAGCGGGAGGGCCTTAGTGGGTGAGCAGTTCTTC | CASSLTSGRALVGEQFF
- | TRBJ2-5 | TRBV18 | - | TGTGCCAGCTCACAGGGCCTTGGGTCCGGAGAGACCCAGTACTTC | CASSQGLGSGETQYF
- | TRBJ1-5 | TRBV2 | - | TGTGCCAGCAGTCCACCCGGACGCCCCAATCAGCCCCAGCATTTT | CASSPPGRPNQPQHF
TRBD2 | TRBJ2-3 | TRBV2 | - | TGTGCCAGCAGTTCCCGACTAGCAAGCACAGATACGCAGTATTTT | CASSSRLASTDTQYF
TRBD2 | TRBJ2-5 | TRBV5-1 | - | TGCGCCAGCAGCTTTAAACGGCTAGCGGGGGTCCAAGAGACCCAGTACTTC | CASSFKRLAGVQETQYF
- | TRBJ2-7 | TRBV7-7 | - | TGTGCTAGCAGCTCAGGGGACGGCTACGAGCAGTACTTC | CASSSGDGYEQYF
TRBD2 | TRBJ2-2 | TRBV10-2 | few | TGCGCCAGCAGTGAGAGGACTAGGAACACCGGGGAGCTGTTTTTT | CASSERTRNTGELFF
TRBD1 | TRBJ1-1 | TRBV6-5 | - | TGTGCCAGCAGCCACACACAGGGGGTGAACACTGAAGCTTTCTTT | CASSHTQGVNTEAFF
TRBD2 | TRBJ2-7 | TRBV6-6 | - | TGTGCCAGCAGTCCATCTAGCGGACGCTCCTACGAGCAGTACTTC | CASSPSSGRSYEQYF
TRBD2 | TRBJ2-5 | TRBV2 | - | TGTGCCAGCAGCCGGACTAGCGGGCTTTTACAAGAGACCCAGTACTTC | CASSRTSGLLQETQYF
- | TRBJ1-1 | TRBV11-2 | - | TGTGCCAGCAGCTTTGTTCAAACTGAAGCTTTCTTT | CASSFVQTEAFF
TRBD1 | TRBJ2-7 | TRBV7-6 | - | TGCGCCAGCAGCCCTGGACAGGAGATCTTCGAGCAGTACTTC | CASSPGQEIFEQYF
- | TRBJ2-7 | TRBV28 | - | TGTGCCAGCAGCCCGGGGACCACCGTTGGGGAGCAGTACTTC | CASSPGTTVGEQYF
- | TRBJ2-7 | TRBV30 | - | TGTGCCTGGAGTCACCTTTTAGGAAACCCCTACGAGCAGTACTTC | CAWSHLLGNPYEQYF
- | TRBJ2-5 | TRBV28 | - | TGTGCCAGCAGTTTGGGCGAGACCCAGTACTTC | CASSLGETQYF
- | TRBJ1-5 | TRBV18 | - | TGTGCCAGCTCAGTACAGGGAAGGGGGCCCCAGCATTTT | CASSVQGRGPQHF
TRBD2 | TRBJ2-1 | TRBV29-1 | - | TGCAGCGTTGTCCTGAGACTAGCGAACAATGAGCAGTTCTTC | CSVVLRLANNEQFF
- | TRBJ1-2 | TRBV27 | - | TGTGCCAGCAGTTTCAGGGATGGAGGCCGGGGCTACACCTTC | CASSFRDGGRGYTF
- | TRBJ1-1 | TRBV19 | - | TGTGCCAGTAGTATAGGTGTGACTGAAGCTTTCTTT | CASSIGVTEAFF
TRBD2 | TRBJ2-7 | TRBV5-5 | - | TGTGCCAGCAGCTCCCAAGTTCGTTCTAGCGGGTTTGGCGAGCAGTACTTC | CASSSQVRSSGFGEQYF
- | TRBJ2-4 | TRBV18 | - | TGTGCCAGCTCACCCCGAGGGCAGGACATTCAGTACTTC | CASSPRGQDIQYF
TRBD1 | TRBJ1-2 | TRBV7-8 | - | TGTGCCAGCAGCTCAGGGACAGGCCTCTATGGCTACACCTTC | CASSSGTGLYGYTF
TRBD1 | TRBJ1-4 | TRBV28 | - | TGTGCCAGCAGACCGCAGGGGGGGGGATCAACTAATGAAAAACTGTTTTTT | CASRPQGGGSTNEKLFF